This T cell receptor beta chain was documented in a study of Ad26.COV2.S vaccination and SARS-CoV-2 variants. For the study at large: Into the muscle, Ad26.COV2.S was dosed once or twice, 56 days apart.

The treatment: around 19 received Ad26.COV2.S at low or high dose, single or two shots; roughly 5 received placebo; per-sample allocation not given. Samples were taken on day 63 after the first vaccine or placebo injection. Its platform was an Ad26 vector, and its expressed antigen was Wuhan-strain SARS-CoV-2 spike. CDR1 and CDR2 from the germline V gene are MNHEY and SVGEGT. The CDR3 totals 16 residues. The V segment lost 4 bases and the J segment 0 bases; nucleotides outside the gene matches: 6. Using immunoSEQ multiplex PCR, the repertoire was profiled, and TCRdb retains in-frame clones only, with some absent. The top ten hold 1.5% to 2% of the sample, which has around 450,000 clones, around 89% seen once.

The J gene is TRBJ1-5, the V gene TRBV6-2 or TRBV6-3; 7 nucleotides line up with TRBD1. Sequenced here: peripheral blood, sampled in a trial of Ad26.COV2.S vaccine versus placebo. The source is a person aged 18-65 years who received the Ad26.COV2.S COVID-19 vaccine or a placebo. This CDR3 is CASSSGQTNSNQPQHF. CDR3 DNA sequence: TGTGCCAGCAGTTCGGGACAGACAAATAGCAATCAGCCCCAGCATTTT.